The next 21 T cell receptor beta chains were all read from a single sample in a study of beta chain bispecific antibodies for T cell cancers. Study-level points and caveats: In these mixed samples, most targeted TRBV reads derived from the leukemia cell line.

T cells were expanded from blood mononuclear cells for about three days with anti-CD3 OKT3 or CD3/CD28 beads. TCRdb re-derived calls from the 5' RACE reads in MiXCR, one entry per CDR3 protein. The sample records 21,000 or so distinct CDR3 sequences, 2.6% being singletons. These TCRs are of unknown antigen specificity. The sample taken for sequencing was healthy donor T cells cultured with leukemia cells. The source of these receptors is a human donor in good health. Some clones in this sample may be carry-over from other donors' samples.

This clonotype showed up many times. The chain employs TRBV5-1 and TRBJ2-6; the D is unclear. This CDR3 has 19 residues. Trimming took off 0 bases at V and 0 bases at J, with 16 bases between the two ends. Germline CDR1 is SGHRS and CDR2 is YFSETQ. The CDR3 DNA follows: TGCGCCAGCAGCTTGGAGATGAGTCTGGAAGACTCTGGGGCCAACGTCCTGACTTTC. Its protein product is CASSLEMSLEDSGANVLTF.

This clonotype was detected ten times or more. This sequence joins TRBV5-1 and TRBJ1-1; no definite D call. The CDR3 is made up of 12 amino acids. Per germline, CDR1 SGHRS and CDR2 YFSETQ. Trimming took 4 bases from V and 2 from J, leaving 6 bases between them. The DNA of the CDR3 is TGCGCCAGCAGCCTAGACAACACTGAAGCTTTCTTT. Translation: CASSLDNTEAFF.

This clonotype was counted many times. The chain links TRBV27 to TRBJ1-5, with 9 bases aligning to TRBD1. This CDR3 is built from 16 residues. J was trimmed by 4 bases and V by 0 bases; bases with no gene match: 4. Germline lookup yields CDR1 MNHEY and CDR2 SMNVEV (reference sequence). The CDR3 loop reads CASSLSNGQGNQPQHF. The CDR3 region has the DNA TGTGCCAGCAGTTTATCGAACGGACAGGGGAATCAGCCCCAGCATTTT.

This clonotype was seen repeatedly, ten times or more. V usage is TRBV5-1 and J usage is TRBJ2-3; D is perhaps TRBD1 (6 bases). This CDR3 is built from 15 residues. Per the germline V gene, CDR1 is SGHRS and CDR2 is YFSETQ. V gave up 3 bases and J gave up 0 bases, with 11 bases separating them. CDR3 coding DNA: TGCGCCAGCAGCTCGTATGGACAGAGCACAGATACGCAGTATTTT. Translation: CASSSYGQSTDTQYF.

This clonotype has a count of ten or more. The CDR3 region is CASSFRLAGSDYEQFF. The DNA for the CDR3 is TGTGCCAGCAGCTTTAGACTAGCGGGGTCTGACTATGAGCAGTTCTTC. This chain joins TRBV28 and TRBJ2-1, with 11 bases lining up with TRBD2. The CDR3 consists of 16 residues. The germline CDR1 and CDR2 sequences are MDHEN and SYDVKM. J was trimmed by 8 bases and V by 6 bases; bases with no gene match: 12.

This chain joins TRBV15 and TRBJ2-1; the D gene is possibly TRBD2 (5 bases). V was clipped by 6 bases and J by 9 bases, with 15 bases between them. Germline lookup yields CDR1 LNHNV and CDR2 YYDKDF (reference sequence). CDR3 size: 13 residues. The DNA of the CDR3 is TGTGCCACCAGGCCGAGGGTTAGCATTGAGCAGTTCTTC. This sequence encodes CATRPRVSIEQFF.

This clonotype came up many times. V is TRBV4-1 and J is TRBJ2-5; TRBD2 agrees at 9 bases. Trimming removed 0 bases from V and 1 base from J; junction bases left unmatched: 6. Germline V gene data show CDR1 as MGHRA and CDR2 as YSYEKL. The CDR3 consists of 17 residues. The CDR3: CASSQETSGGLQETQYF. The CDR3 nucleotides read TGCGCCAGCAGCCAAGAGACCAGCGGGGGGCTCCAAGAGACCCAGTACTTC.

This clonotype showed up many times. The rearrangement joins TRBV7-9 to TRBJ2-5, with 9 nucleotides matching TRBD1. This CDR3 contains 16 residues. Germline trimming cut 5 bases from V and 1 base from J; bases unmatched to any gene: 8. The germline gives CDR1 SEHNR, CDR2 FQNEAQ (reference sequence). The CDR3 loop reads CASSPGTGLVQETQYF. DNA of the CDR3: TGTGCCAGCAGCCCGGGGACAGGGCTGGTCCAAGAGACCCAGTACTTC.

This clonotype has a count of ten or more. This chain links TRBV5-1 with TRBJ2-3; D may be TRBD2 (5 bases). Looked up from germline, CDR1 is SGHRS and CDR2 is YFSETQ. The V gene lost 0 bases and the J gene lost 6 bases, with 11 bases spanning the gap. This CDR3 comprises 14 residues. The CDR3 loop is CASSLALVWDTQYF. CDR3 DNA: TGCGCCAGCAGCTTGGCACTAGTTTGGGATACGCAGTATTTT.

This clonotype has a count of ten or more. V gene TRBV5-1 combines with J gene TRBJ2-7; 7 nucleotides agree with TRBD1. Trimming took 0 bases from V and 0 from J; bases not matched to a gene: 3. Germline CDR1 is SGHRS and CDR2 is YFSETQ. CDR3 length: 15 residues. The CDR3 loop is CASSLESGGSYEQYF. The CDR3 DNA is TGCGCCAGCAGCTTGGAATCAGGGGGCTCCTACGAGCAGTACTTC.

This clonotype was found many times. CDR3: CSARPPGQSSYEQYF. CDR3 coding DNA: TGCAGTGCTAGGCCCCCGGGACAGAGCTCCTACGAGCAGTACTTC. The chain couples TRBV20-1 to TRBJ2-7, with 7 bases aligning to TRBD1. The CDR3 is made up of 15 amino acids. J lost 0 bases, V lost 3 bases, and 8 bases had no gene match. Germline V gene sequence: CDR1 DFQATT, CDR2 SNEGSKA (reference sequence).

This clonotype was seen a handful of times. The V call is TRBV6-1, the J call TRBJ2-4; possibly TRBD2 for D (5 bases). The V end lost 6 bases, the J end lost 6 bases, and 21 bases lay between the germline ends. Germline V lookup: CDR1 MNHNS, CDR2 SASEGT. The CDR3 is 16 residues long. The CDR3 nucleotides read TGTGCCAGCAGCCACACGAGGTCCCGAGGGAGAAACATTCAGTACTTC. It is translated as CASSHTRSRGRNIQYF.

This clonotype was counted ten times or more. The chain combines TRBV19 with TRBJ2-7, with 7 bases lining up with TRBD1. This CDR3 comprises 14 residues. Germline CDR1 and CDR2: LNHDA and SQIVND (reference sequence). V was pared by 1 base and J by 3 bases, with 3 bases of the junction left unmatched. For the CDR3, the DNA is TGTGCCAGTAGTATAGGCGGACAGGACTACGAGCAGTACTTC. Translating gives CASSIGGQDYEQYF. Using reference TRBV19 and TRBJ2-7 for the parts outside the CDR3, the full variable domain is DGGITQSPKYLFRKEGQNVTLSCEQNLNHDAMYWYRQDPGQGLRLIYYSQIVNDFQKGDIAEGYSVSREKKESFPLTVTSAQKNPTAFYLCASSIGGQDYEQYFGPGTRLTVT.

This clonotype occurred many times. The V call is TRBV6-5, the J call TRBJ1-1; unclear D gene. CDR3 size: 13 residues. V was cut by 5 bases and J by 1 base, with 8 bases left in between. Germline CDR1 is MNHEY and CDR2 is SVGAGI. The CDR3 region is CASSPAGNTEAFF. DNA of the CDR3: TGTGCCAGCAGTCCCGCGGGGAACACTGAAGCTTTCTTT.

The chain has TRBV20-1 and TRBJ2-5; perhaps TRBD1 as D (6 bases). This CDR3 is 12 amino acids long. V lost 3 bases and J 3 bases, leaving 8 bases between the germline ends. Germline V lookup: CDR1 DFQATT, CDR2 SNEGSKA (reference sequence). This CDR3 reads CSARQGKETQYF. Written as DNA, the CDR3 is TGCAGTGCTAGGCAGGGGAAAGAGACCCAGTACTTC.

This clonotype appeared many times. V is TRBV27 and J is TRBJ1-4, with a weak D call TRBD1 (6 bases). The CDR3 sequence is 15 residues long. Germline CDR1 is MNHEY and CDR2 is SMNVEV (reference sequence). With 2 bases removed from V and 7 bases from J, the gap between germline ends came to 14 bases. The CDR3 nucleotides read TGTGCCAGCAGTTTAGAAGGGGGGCCAGTTGAAAAACTGTTTTTT. It specifies CASSLEGGPVEKLFF. The variable domain in full, completed from reference TRBV27 and TRBJ1-4, reads EAQVTQNPRYLITVTGKKLTVTCSQNMNHEYMSWYRQDPGLGLRQIYYSMNVEVTDKGDVPEGYKVSRKEKRNFPLILESPSPNQTSLYFCASSLEGGPVEKLFFGSGTQLSVL.

This clonotype was observed many times. This sequence joins TRBV7-2 and TRBJ2-1, with D possibly being TRBD2 (5 bases). The V gene's germline CDR1 is SGHTA and CDR2 FQGNSA. The V gene lost 5 bases and the J gene lost 7 bases, with 15 bases spanning the gap. The CDR3 runs to 14 residues. The CDR3 loop is CASSPSLAQNEQFF. CDR3 DNA: TGTGCCAGCAGCCCATCTCTAGCCCAAAATGAGCAGTTCTTC.

The chain employs TRBV29-1 and TRBJ1-1; D is perhaps TRBD1 (6 bases). Germline V gene lookup returns CDR1 SQVTM and CDR2 ANQGSEA. The CDR3 extends over 13 amino acids. V lost 6 bases and J 1 base, leaving 12 bases between the germline ends. The CDR3 DNA is TGCAGCGTAACACAGGGAGGGAACACTGAAGCTTTCTTT. It encodes CSVTQGGNTEAFF.

This clonotype appeared many times. The chain uses TRBV5-5 and TRBJ2-7, with TRBD2 matching 11 bases. Germline V gene sequence: CDR1 SGHKS, CDR2 YYEKEE (reference sequence). V trimming: 4 bases; J trimming: 3 bases; junction bases outside the gene matches: 9. The CDR3 is 16 residues long. The CDR3 DNA is TGTGCCAGCAGCCTAGGGACTAGCGGCCTATACTACGAGCAGTACTTC. Amino acid sequence: CASSLGTSGLYYEQYF.

The table lists this clonotype with many counts. The chain uses TRBV2 and TRBJ2-5; D might be TRBD1 or TRBD2, each matching 5 bases. Trimming stripped 7 bases from V and 3 bases from J, with 18 bases between. Germline CDR1 reads SNHLY; CDR2 reads FYNNEI. This CDR3 has 15 residues. The CDR3 loop is CASNKGTSDKETQYF. The CDR3 nucleotides are TGTGCCAGCAATAAGGGGACGTCGGACAAAGAGACCCAGTACTTC.

This clonotype occurred a few times. The chain employs TRBV7-3 and TRBJ2-3; TRBD1 is a possible D gene (5 bases). V shed 3 bases and J shed 1 base, with 8 bases lying between them. CDR1 is SGHTA, CDR2 FQGTGA, per germline. CDR3 size: 14 residues. CDR3 sequence: CASSFLGGTDTQYF. CDR3 bases: TGTGCCAGCAGCTTTTTAGGGGGCACAGATACGCAGTATTTT.